Sequencing of this T cell receptor (beta chain) was carried out in a study of blood T cell repertoires in COVID-19. Study-wide context: The United States, Italy and Spain provided the acute and convalescent COVID-19 samples. PBMCs, B-cell-depleted T cells, or T cells provided the cDNA or gDNA that made up the material.

Per the authors' pipeline: Cell counts per sample came from amplifying reference gene primers. The repertoire was sequenced with immunoSEQ multiplex PCR; TCRdb's copy has only in-frame clones and lacks some. That table furnishes V, J and clone size, whereas the DNA furnished D and trimming. The sample has 350,000 or so clones; roughly 90% are singletons. Seattle cases were enrolled at active infection and followed longitudinally. Turning to this clone: Relative to the germline gene, one junction end is altered; a read error may explain this.

The CDR3 consists of 13 residues. The germline V gene encodes CDR1 LNHDA and CDR2 SQIVND (reference sequence). This rearrangement joins TRBV19 to TRBJ1-4; D uncertain. Sequencing was carried out using peripheral blood. The receptor comes from a woman aged 60-70 years with COVID-19, enrolled during active disease. The CDR3 region has the DNA TGTGCCAGTTGTATTTCGTCCCGGGAAAAACTGTTTTTT. Its protein product is CASCISSREKLFF. Based on the CDR3 plus reference TRBV19 and TRBJ1-4, the full variable domain is DGGITQSPKYLFRKEGQNVTLSCEQNLNHDAMYWYRQDPGQGLRLIYYSQIVNDFQKGDIAEGYSVSREKKESFPLTVTSAQKNPTAFYLCASCISSREKLFFGSGTQLSVL.